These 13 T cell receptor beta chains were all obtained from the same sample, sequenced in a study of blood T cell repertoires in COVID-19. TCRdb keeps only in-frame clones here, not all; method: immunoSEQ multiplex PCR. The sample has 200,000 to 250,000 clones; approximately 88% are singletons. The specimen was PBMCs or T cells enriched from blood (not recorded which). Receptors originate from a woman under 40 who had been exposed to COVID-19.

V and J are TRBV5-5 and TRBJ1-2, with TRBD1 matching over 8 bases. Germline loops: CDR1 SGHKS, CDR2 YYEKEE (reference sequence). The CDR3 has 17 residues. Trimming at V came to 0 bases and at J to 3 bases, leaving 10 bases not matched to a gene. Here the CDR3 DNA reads TGTGCCAGCAGCTTGGCCCCAGGGGGCCGTACTGACTATGGCTACACCTTC. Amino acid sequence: CASSLAPGGRTDYGYTF. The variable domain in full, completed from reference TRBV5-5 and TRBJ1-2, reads DAGVTQSPTHLIKTRGQQVTLRCSPISGHKSVSWYQQVLGQGPQFIFQYYEKEERGRGNFPDRFSARQFPNYSSELNVNALLLGDSALYLCASSLAPGGRTDYGYTFGSGTRLTVV.

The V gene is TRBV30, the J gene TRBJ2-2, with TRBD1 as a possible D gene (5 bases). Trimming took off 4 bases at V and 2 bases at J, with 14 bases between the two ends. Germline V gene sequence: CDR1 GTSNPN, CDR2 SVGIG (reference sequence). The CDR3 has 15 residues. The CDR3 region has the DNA TGTGCCTGGACCGCAGGGTCCTTTAACACCGGGGAGCTGTTTTTT. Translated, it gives CAWTAGSFNTGELFF.

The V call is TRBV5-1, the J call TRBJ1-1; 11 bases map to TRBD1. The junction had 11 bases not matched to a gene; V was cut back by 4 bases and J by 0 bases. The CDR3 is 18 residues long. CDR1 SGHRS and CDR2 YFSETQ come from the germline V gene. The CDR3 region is CASSLGTGGGRMNTEAFF. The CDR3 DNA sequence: TGCGCCAGCAGCCTGGGGACAGGGGGTGGTCGTATGAACACTGAAGCTTTCTTT.

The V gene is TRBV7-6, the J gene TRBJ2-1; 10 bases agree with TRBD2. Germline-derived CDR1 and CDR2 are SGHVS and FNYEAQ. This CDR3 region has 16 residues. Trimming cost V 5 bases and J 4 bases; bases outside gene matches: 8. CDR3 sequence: CASSPRRTSGYNEQFF. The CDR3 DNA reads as TGTGCCAGCAGCCCAAGGAGGACTAGCGGTTACAATGAGCAGTTCTTC.

The CDR3 here is CASSEADELVGYEQYF. The CDR3 DNA sequence: TGTGCCAGCAGTGAAGCTGATGAGCTAGTCGGATACGAGCAGTACTTC. This chain links TRBV2 with TRBJ2-7; the D is unclear. Germline values: CDR1 SNHLY, CDR2 FYNNEI. The CDR3 is 16 residues long. Trimming stripped 0 bases from V and 4 bases from J, with 16 bases between. The variable domain in full, completed from reference TRBV2 and TRBJ2-7, reads EPEVTQTPSHQVTQMGQEVILRCVPISNHLYFYWYRQILGQKVEFLVSFYNNEISEKSEIFDDQFSVERPDGSNFTLKIRSTKLEDSAMYFCASSEADELVGYEQYFGPGTRLTVT.

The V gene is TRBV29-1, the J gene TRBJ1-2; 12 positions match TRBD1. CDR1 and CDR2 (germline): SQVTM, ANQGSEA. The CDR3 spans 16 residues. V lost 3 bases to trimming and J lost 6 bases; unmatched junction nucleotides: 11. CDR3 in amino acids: CSVDTGTGGSVDGYTF. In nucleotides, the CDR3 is TGCAGCGTTGATACCGGGACAGGGGGCTCGGTCGATGGCTACACCTTC.

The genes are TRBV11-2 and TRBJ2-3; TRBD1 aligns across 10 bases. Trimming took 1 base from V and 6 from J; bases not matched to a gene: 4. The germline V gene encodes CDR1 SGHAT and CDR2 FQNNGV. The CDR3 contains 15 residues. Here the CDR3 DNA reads TGTGCCAGCAGCTTAGTAGGGACAGGGGTGGATACGCAGTATTTT. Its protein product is CASSLVGTGVDTQYF.

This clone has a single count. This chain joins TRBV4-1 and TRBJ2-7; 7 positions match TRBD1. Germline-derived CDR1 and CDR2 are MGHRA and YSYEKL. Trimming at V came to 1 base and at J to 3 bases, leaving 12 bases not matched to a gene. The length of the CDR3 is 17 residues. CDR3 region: CASSQGLRGRSSYEQYF. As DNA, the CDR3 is TGCGCCAGCAGCCAAGGGCTGAGGGGGCGATCGAGCTACGAGCAGTACTTC.

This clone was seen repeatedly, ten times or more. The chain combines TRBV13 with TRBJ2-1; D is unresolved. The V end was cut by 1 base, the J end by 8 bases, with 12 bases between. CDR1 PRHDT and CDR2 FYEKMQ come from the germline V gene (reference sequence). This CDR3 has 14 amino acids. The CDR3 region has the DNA TGTGCCAGCAGCTTAGATCGAGCGAGAGATGAGCAGTTCTTC. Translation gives CASSLDRARDEQFF.

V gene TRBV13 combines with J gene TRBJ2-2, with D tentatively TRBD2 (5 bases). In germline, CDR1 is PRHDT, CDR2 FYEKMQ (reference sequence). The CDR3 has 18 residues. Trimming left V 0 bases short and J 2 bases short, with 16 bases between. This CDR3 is CASSLGVNRGLNTGELFF. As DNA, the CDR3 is TGTGCCAGCAGCTTAGGGGTCAACCGGGGATTAAACACCGGGGAGCTGTTTTTT. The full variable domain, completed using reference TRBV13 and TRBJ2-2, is AAGVIQSPRHLIKEKRETATLKCYPIPRHDTVYWYQQGPGQDPQFLISFYEKMQSDKGSIPDRFSAQQFSDYHSELNMSSLELGDSALYFCASSLGVNRGLNTGELFFGEGSRLTVL.

The CDR3 here is CASSIRDRSNTGELFF. The DNA of the CDR3 is TGTGCCAGCAGCATCCGGGACAGGTCGAACACCGGGGAGCTGTTTTTT. The chain links TRBV5-6 to TRBJ2-2; TRBD1 agrees at 8 bases. The CDR3 sequence is 16 residues long. Germline lookup yields CDR1 SGHDT and CDR2 YYEEEE. The junction had 5 bases not matched to a gene; V was cut back by 4 bases and J by 0 bases.

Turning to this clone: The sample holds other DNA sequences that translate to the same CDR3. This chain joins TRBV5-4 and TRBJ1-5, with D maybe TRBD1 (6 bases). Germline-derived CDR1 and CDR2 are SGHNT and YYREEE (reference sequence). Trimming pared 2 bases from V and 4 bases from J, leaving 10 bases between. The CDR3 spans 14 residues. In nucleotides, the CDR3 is TGTGCCAGCAGCTTAGGGGGGGGGAATCAGCCCCAGCATTTT. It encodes CASSLGGGNQPQHF.

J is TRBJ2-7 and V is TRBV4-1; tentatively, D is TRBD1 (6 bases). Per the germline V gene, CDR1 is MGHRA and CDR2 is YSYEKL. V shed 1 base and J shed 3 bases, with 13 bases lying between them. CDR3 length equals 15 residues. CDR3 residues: CASSQGSGVGYEQYF. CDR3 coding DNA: TGCGCCAGCAGCCAAGGATCAGGGGTAGGCTACGAGCAGTACTTC.